One and the same sample provided the 18 T cell receptor beta chains below, sequenced in a study of blood T cell repertoires in COVID-19. The assay was immunoSEQ multiplex PCR, and TCRdb's table has in-frame clones only and misses some. The profile shows 280,000 or so clones, 83% of them singletons. Sequences were obtained from peripheral blood. These receptors originate from a woman between 50 and 59 years old who had recovered from COVID-19.

The chain links TRBV27 to TRBJ2-1; 10 nucleotides agree with TRBD2. Germline assignment: CDR1 MNHEY and CDR2 SMNVEV (reference sequence). CDR3 length: 16 amino acids. The trim removed 7 bases at V and 7 bases at J, leaving 13 bases unmatched. The CDR3 nucleotides read TGTGCCAGCAACCCAGCGGGAGGGCCGGGGGCTAATGAGCAGTTCTTC. It translates to CASNPAGGPGANEQFF.

The sample holds a few counts of this clone. The rearrangement links TRBV4-2 to TRBJ1-2; no clear D gene. V lost 1 base and J 4 bases, leaving 10 bases between the germline ends. The germline gives CDR1 LGHNA, CDR2 YNFKEQ. The CDR3 has 14 residues. CDR3 in DNA: TGTGCCAGCAGCCAAGTGGCCCCATCCTATGGCTACACCTTC. Protein sequence: CASSQVAPSYGYTF.

The gene calls are TRBV11-2 and TRBJ2-4; 9 nucleotides match TRBD2. V trimming: 3 bases; J trimming: 6 bases; junction bases outside the gene matches: 6. The length of the CDR3 is 15 residues. From germline, CDR1 is SGHAT and CDR2 FQNNGV. CDR3 nucleotides: TGTGCCAGCAGCTTTTGGGCTAGCGGGGCAAACATTCAGTACTTC. Translating gives CASSFWASGANIQYF. Based on the CDR3 plus reference TRBV11-2 and TRBJ2-4, the full variable domain is EAGVAQSPRYKIIEKRQSVAFWCNPISGHATLYWYQQILGQGPKLLIQFQNNGVVDDSQLPKDRFSAERLKGVDSTLKIQPAKLEDSAVYLCASSFWASGANIQYFGAGTRLSVL.

This clone was found a few times. The V gene is TRBV7-2, the J gene TRBJ2-5; 9 nucleotides agree with TRBD1. V lost 5 bases to trimming and J lost 4 bases; unmatched junction nucleotides: 8. This CDR3 is built from 15 residues. The germline V gene encodes CDR1 SGHTA and CDR2 FQGNSA. The CDR3 DNA is TGTGCCAGCAGCCTGAACAGGGGGCGAGGAGAGACCCAGTACTTC. This sequence encodes CASSLNRGRGETQYF.

The J gene is TRBJ2-1, the V gene TRBV19; TRBD2 might be the D (6 bases). The length of the CDR3 is 15 residues. The germline V gene encodes CDR1 LNHDA and CDR2 SQIVND (reference sequence). V lost 6 bases and J lost 1, with 13 bases in between. The CDR3 loop reads CASSQGLLSYNEQFF. The CDR3 DNA follows: TGTGCCAGTAGCCAGGGACTCCTATCCTACAATGAGCAGTTCTTC.

The chain links TRBV5-4 to TRBJ1-1; TRBD1 matches 8 bases. CDR3 length: 15 residues. V shed 4 bases, J shed 0 bases, and the junction held 5 bases outside the gene matches. Germline values: CDR1 SGHNT, CDR2 YYREEE (reference sequence). Here the CDR3 DNA reads TGTGCCAGCAGCACAGGGGGACTTTTGAACACTGAAGCTTTCTTT. Its protein is CASSTGGLLNTEAFF.

V gene TRBV5-6 combines with J gene TRBJ2-7; 7 bases match TRBD1. CDR1 is SGHDT and CDR2 is YYEEEE in the germline V gene. CDR3 length: 12 amino acids. Germline trimming cut 4 bases from V and 5 bases from J; bases unmatched to any gene: 3. CDR3 sequence reads: CASSAGTDEQYF. In DNA form, the CDR3 reads TGTGCCAGCAGCGCCGGGACAGACGAGCAGTACTTC.

The V call is TRBV6-5, the J call TRBJ2-1; D not certain. The CDR3 spans 13 residues. The germline CDR1 and CDR2 sequences are MNHEY and SVGAGI. V gave up 5 bases and J gave up 7 bases, with 12 bases separating them. DNA of the CDR3: TGTGCCAGCAGTCCCACGCTAGTGAATGAGCAGTTCTTC. This encodes CASSPTLVNEQFF.

This clone was seen a single time. The chain recombines TRBV7-8 with TRBJ1-3; 8 positions agree with TRBD1. Unmatched junction bases numbered 5, after V lost 6 bases and J lost 1 base. Looked up from germline, CDR1 is SGHVS and CDR2 is FQNEAQ. This CDR3 region has 15 residues. The CDR3 here is CASRQGTGSGNTIYF. CDR3 DNA: TGTGCCAGCAGACAGGGGACAGGATCTGGAAACACCATATATTTT. The full variable domain, completed using reference TRBV7-8 and TRBJ1-3, is GAGVSQSPRYKVAKRGQDVALRCDPISGHVSLFWYQQALGQGPEFLTYFQNEAQLDKSGLPSDRFFAERPEGSVSTLKIQRTQQEDSAVYLCASRQGTGSGNTIYFGEGSWLTVV.

The chain is built from TRBV19 and TRBJ1-2; D uncertain. This CDR3 region has 12 residues. CDR1 LNHDA and CDR2 SQIVND come from the germline V gene (reference sequence). Trimming removed 5 bases from V and 8 bases from J, with 12 bases in between. DNA for the CDR3: TGTGCCAGTAGTGAGGAAACGAGGGGCTACACCTTC. This codes for CASSEETRGYTF. The complete variable domain, with remaining parts taken from reference TRBV19 and TRBJ1-2, reads DGGITQSPKYLFRKEGQNVTLSCEQNLNHDAMYWYRQDPGQGLRLIYYSQIVNDFQKGDIAEGYSVSREKKESFPLTVTSAQKNPTAFYLCASSEETRGYTFGSGTRLTVV.

The rearrangement joins TRBV7-9 to TRBJ2-4; D may be TRBD1 (5 bases). V gave up 4 bases and J gave up 1 base, with 20 bases separating them. Germline loops: CDR1 SEHNR, CDR2 FQNEAQ (reference sequence). The CDR3 sequence is 18 residues long. CDR3 nucleotide sequence: TGTGCCAGCAGCTCCGTCAAGGCAGGGCAATTTGCCAAAAACATTCAGTACTTC. This encodes CASSSVKAGQFAKNIQYF.

This chain uses TRBV7-2 with TRBJ1-4, with 8 bases aligning to TRBD1. V was pared by 3 bases and J by 8 bases, with 14 bases of the junction left unmatched. CDR3 length: 17 residues. From germline, CDR1 is SGHTA and CDR2 FQGNSA. In nucleotides, the CDR3 is TGTGCCAGCAGCTTCCTAGGTCGGGGGACAGGCGGAGAAAAACTGTTTTTT. Translated, it gives CASSFLGRGTGGEKLFF.

The V gene is TRBV6-5, the J gene TRBJ2-2, with 9 bases lining up with TRBD1. There are 16 residues in the CDR3. Germline CDR1 and CDR2: MNHEY and SVGAGI. V dropped 1 base and J dropped 6; count of bases not matched to a gene: 6. In nucleotides, the CDR3 is TGTGCCAGCAGTTACTTCGGGACAGGGATTCCCGGGGAGCTGTTTTTT. It codes for CASSYFGTGIPGELFF.

The chain has TRBV28 and TRBJ1-6; the D is unclear. Germline values: CDR1 MDHEN, CDR2 SYDVKM. Trimming took off 3 bases at V and 4 bases at J, with 7 bases between the two ends. The CDR3 contains 14 residues. Here the CDR3 reads CASSLGGYNSPLHF. As DNA, the CDR3 is TGTGCCAGCAGTTTGGGAGGGTATAATTCACCCCTCCACTTT.

This CDR3 is CASSSGGTYMSSYNSPLHF. The CDR3 DNA follows: TGTGCCAGCAGCTCCGGGGGGACCTACATGAGCTCCTATAATTCACCCCTCCACTTT. The chain joins TRBV7-9 to TRBJ1-6; D perhaps matches TRBD1 (5 bases). Germline V lookup: CDR1 SEHNR, CDR2 FQNEAQ (reference sequence). V lost 4 bases and J 0 bases, leaving 19 bases between the germline ends. The CDR3 extends over 19 amino acids.

V is TRBV3-1 (or the pseudogene TRBV3-2) and J is TRBJ1-1; D not certain. The CDR3 extends over 15 amino acids. Germline V lookup: CDR1 LGHDT, CDR2 YNNKEL (reference sequence). Trimming stripped 4 bases from V and 0 bases from J, with 12 bases between. CDR3 loop: CASSLQRGMNTEAFF. CDR3 coding DNA: TGTGCCAGCAGCCTCCAGAGAGGGATGAACACTGAAGCTTTCTTT.

The V call is TRBV29-1, the J call TRBJ1-1; D gene unclear. With 6 bases removed from V and 6 bases from J, the gap between germline ends came to 14 bases. Germline CDR1 SQVTM, CDR2 ANQGSEA. This CDR3 is 12 amino acids long. In DNA, the CDR3 is TGCAGCGTCTCCGAACAGCAGGCTGAAGCTTTCTTT. Translating it yields CSVSEQQAEAFF.

This clone showed up just once. V usage is TRBV3-1 (or the pseudogene TRBV3-2) and J usage is TRBJ2-1; D is undetermined. CDR1 and CDR2 from the germline V gene are LGHDT and YNNKEL (reference sequence). There are 12 residues in the CDR3. V was trimmed by 0 bases and J by 13 bases, leaving 10 bases between them. The CDR3 loop is CASSQERLGQFF. CDR3 nucleotides: TGTGCCAGCAGCCAAGAAAGGCTAGGACAGTTCTTC.